The rows below give T cell receptor beta chains drawn from one sample of a study of T cell clonotyping in hematopoietic cell transplantation. Assay used: immunoSEQ multiplex PCR; TCRdb lists only in-frame clones, some missing. The data show around 8,000 clones, with about three fifths seen just once and under 25% held by the top ten. The specimen comprised peripheral blood mononuclear cells, sampled 100 days after allogeneic stem cell transplant. These receptors were collected from a male patient between 60 and 69 years old who had an allogeneic stem cell transplant from an unrelated donor, so the T cells may come from the graft donor. Some clones in this sample may be carry-over from other donors' samples. CDR3s include the opening cysteine and the closing phenylalanine or tryptophan.

V	J	CDR3
TRBV6-5	TRBJ2-1	CASSYYRDMINEQFF
TRBV30	TRBJ2-7	CAWSLDGYEQYF
TRBV2	TRBJ2-2	CASGPVAGWTGELFF